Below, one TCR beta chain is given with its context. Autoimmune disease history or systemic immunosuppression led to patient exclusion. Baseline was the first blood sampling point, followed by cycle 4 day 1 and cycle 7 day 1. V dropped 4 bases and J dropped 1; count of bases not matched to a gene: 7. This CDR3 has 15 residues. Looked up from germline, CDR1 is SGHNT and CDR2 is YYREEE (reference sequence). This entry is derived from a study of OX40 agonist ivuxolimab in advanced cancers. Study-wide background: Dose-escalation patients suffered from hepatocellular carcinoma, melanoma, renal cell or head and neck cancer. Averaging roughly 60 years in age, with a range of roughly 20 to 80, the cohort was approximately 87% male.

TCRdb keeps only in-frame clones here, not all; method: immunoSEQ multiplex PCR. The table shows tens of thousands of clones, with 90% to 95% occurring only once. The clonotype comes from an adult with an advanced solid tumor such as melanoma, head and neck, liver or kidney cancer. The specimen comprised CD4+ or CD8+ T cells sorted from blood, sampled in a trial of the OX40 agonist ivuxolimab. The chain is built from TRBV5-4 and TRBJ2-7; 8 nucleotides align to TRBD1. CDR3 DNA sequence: TGTGCCAGCAGCGAAGGACAGGGACGTTCCTACGAGCAGTACTTC. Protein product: CASSEGQGRSYEQYF.